Below, 16 T cell receptor beta chains from the same sample are listed, as sequenced in a study of tumor-infiltrating lymphocytes in primary liver carcinoma. cDNA specific to TCR beta was made from around 450 ng of total RNA, with a constant-region primer employed for priming. Three nested multiplex PCR rounds, a slightly modified ARM-PCR method, built the TCR beta libraries. TRBV1-TRBV30 forward primers paired with a C-beta reverse primer drove the first two PCR rounds, about 9 cycles each. TCRdb re-called the multiplex PCR reads with MiXCR, one entry per CDR3 protein. The data contain 99,000 or so distinct CDR3 sequences, about four fifths of them singletons. Without any cell sorting, about 19-32 mg of bulk tissue yielded co-extracted RNA and DNA. Sample: liver tumor tissue from sampling region 3. Regarding subset: tumor region T3, left-lateral pole. Receptor source: a man in his forties with primary liver carcinoma and hepatitis B virus infection.

This clonotype was seen just once. The final CDR3 position lacks the conserved phenylalanine or tryptophan, pointing to a likely read error. Because the CDR3's place on the DNA is in doubt, the DNA is left out and the CDR3 is given as listed by TCRdb. The genes are TRBV6-6 and TRBJ2-1; the table's D call TRBD2 went unverified against the DNA. Germline values: CDR1 MNHNY, CDR2 SVGAGI (reference sequence). Both ends counted, the CDR3 spans 15 residues. CDR3 in amino acids: CASSYSDETGDEQLL.

Regarding this clonotype: Being one base from a much bigger clone, this may be a read error. J is TRBJ2-7 and V is TRBV5-1; no reliable D call. There are 13 residues in the CDR3. Between the trimmed V and J ends, which lost 0 bases and 3 bases, there was a span of 7 bases. CDR1 and CDR2 (germline): SGHRS, YFSETQ. The CDR3 region has the DNA TGCGCCAGCAGCTTGGGGGTGGACTACGAGCAGTACTTC. This encodes CASSLGVDYEQYF.

About this clonotype: One junction end does not reproduce the germline sequence, and a read error may be involved. CDR3 region: CASSLRLTGDSCETQYF. For the CDR3, the DNA is TGTGCCAGTAGCTTAAGACTAACGGGTGACTCGTGCGAGACCCAGTACTTC. The chain combines TRBV11-2 with TRBJ2-5, with a possible D match to TRBD2 (5 bases). The CDR3 is made up of 17 amino acids. Germline CDR1 and CDR2: SGHAT and FQNNGV. The full variable domain, with the rest looked up from reference TRBV11-2 and TRBJ2-5, is EAGVAQSPRYKIIEKRQSVAFWCNPISGHATLYWYQQILGQGPKLLIQFQNNGVVDDSQLPKDRFSAERLKGVDSTLKIQPAKLEDSAVYLCASSLRLTGDSCETQYFGPGTRLLVL.

With respect to this clonotype: Germline is not matched at one junction end, which may reflect a read error. The genes are TRBV7-9 and TRBJ2-1; 10 bases are a match to TRBD2. The CDR3 contains 17 residues. CDR1 is SEHNR and CDR2 is FQNEAQ in the germline V gene (reference sequence). The CDR3 protein is CASSRTSGQLNHNEQSF. CDR3 coding DNA: TGTGCCAGCAGCCGGACTAGCGGACAACTAAACCACAATGAGCAGTCCTTC.

A word on this clonotype: Germline and junction disagree at one end, which may indicate a read error. The chain recombines TRBV10-2 with TRBJ2-5; possible D gene TRBD2, 5 bases. The CDR3 runs 16 residues. Germline V gene sequence: CDR1 WSHSY, CDR2 SAAADI. The CDR3 sequence: CASSAGLLVAQETQYF. CDR3 DNA sequence: TGCGCCAGCAGTGCCGGGTTACTAGTAGCTCAAGAGACCCAATACTTC.

In its sample, this clonotype was seen once. This chain links TRBV11-2 with TRBJ2-3, with a tentative D call TRBD2 (6 bases). CDR1 and CDR2 (germline): SGHAT, FQNNGV. The CDR3 sequence is 16 residues long. V was trimmed by 1 base and J by 3 bases, leaving 14 bases between them. CDR3 in DNA: TGTGCCAGCAGCTTAGTAGTAGGAGGGGCGACAGATACGCAGTATTTT. Protein product: CASSLVVGGATDTQYF. Combining the CDR3 with reference TRBV11-2 and TRBJ2-3 gives the whole variable domain EAGVAQSPRYKIIEKRQSVAFWCNPISGHATLYWYQQILGQGPKLLIQFQNNGVVDDSQLPKDRFSAERLKGVDSTLKIQPAKLEDSAVYLCASSLVVGGATDTQYFGPGTRLTVL.

CDR3 region: CASTPSWEGQETQYF. CDR3 nucleotides: TGTGCCAGTACCCCCTCTTGGGAGGGTCAAGAGACCCAGTACTTC. V and J are TRBV6-1 and TRBJ2-5, with 7 bases identical to TRBD2. V dropped 9 bases and J dropped 2; count of bases not matched to a gene: 12. The germline CDR1 and CDR2 sequences are MNHNS and SASEGT. CDR3 length: 15 amino acids.

Remarks on this clonotype: At one boundary the junction diverges from the germline segment, which might be a read error. The chain couples TRBV6-5 to TRBJ2-2, with a tentative D call TRBD1 (5 bases). There are 18 residues in the CDR3. Germline V CDR1 and CDR2: MNHEY, SVGAGI. CDR3 residues: CASRMGKGFGLNTRELFF. CDR3 bases: TGTGCCAGCAGGATGGGAAAGGGGTTTGGGTTGAACACCAGGGAGCTGTTTTTT.

Points on this clonotype: The junction departs from the called germline gene at one end, perhaps through a read error. The CDR3 sequence is CVSSSGRQGLPPYF. The CDR3 DNA follows: TGTGTCAGCAGCTCAGGGCGACAGGGTCTGCCCCCGTACTTC. The rearrangement links TRBV5-6 to TRBJ2-5, with TRBD1 identical over 7 bases. The CDR3 runs 14 residues. The germline V gene has CDR1 SGHDT and CDR2 YYEEEE.

This clonotype showed up just once. Mismatch with germline at one junction end may stem from a read error. The V call is TRBV5-1, the J call TRBJ2-5; the D gene is possibly TRBD2 (5 bases). The length of the CDR3 is 11 residues. CDR1 and CDR2 from the germline V gene are SGHRS and YFSETQ. CDR3 residues: CTSGFDKTQYF. The CDR3 DNA sequence: TGCACCAGCGGCTTCGACAAGACCCAGTACTTC.

This rearrangement joins TRBV6-1 to TRBJ2-1; 9 nucleotides align to TRBD2. Looked up from germline, CDR1 is MNHNS and CDR2 is SASEGT. CDR3 size: 15 residues. J gave up 7 bases and V 5 bases, and 9 bases lay outside the gene matches. This CDR3 reads CASSTQVAGVNEQFF. Here the CDR3 DNA reads TGTGCCAGCAGTACCCAAGTAGCGGGAGTTAATGAGCAGTTCTTC.

To note about this clonotype: In this CDR3 the conserved last residue, phenylalanine or tryptophan, is missing, so a read error is likely. The V and J genes are TRBV11-2 and TRBJ2-6; TRBD1 or TRBD2 may be the D gene (5 bases each). CDR3 length: 15 amino acids. Germline V gene lookup returns CDR1 SGHAT and CDR2 FQNNGV. The CDR3 DNA reads as TGTGCTACCCAGCGGCCGCGCTCTGGGGCGAACGCCCTGACTCTC. Translation: CATQRPRSGANALTL.

This clonotype has a count of ten or more. J is TRBJ2-7 and V is TRBV6-6; D remains ambiguous. V lost 4 bases to trimming and J lost 0 bases, with 22 bases between them. Germline CDR1 is MNHNY and CDR2 is SVGAGI (reference sequence). The CDR3 sequence is 18 residues long. CDR3 residues: CASSSPLGVNFSSYEQYF. In DNA, the CDR3 is TGTGCCAGCAGTTCCCCATTGGGTGTAAACTTCAGCTCCTACGAGCAGTACTTC.

Worth noting for this clonotype: The conserved closing phenylalanine or tryptophan is absent in this CDR3, likely reflecting a read error. The chain combines TRBV4-2 with TRBJ2-1; 7 bases map to TRBD1. This CDR3 has 18 amino acids. Per the germline V gene, CDR1 is LGHNA and CDR2 is YNFKEQ. The CDR3 DNA sequence: TGTACCAGCAGCCAAGATTGGAGGACAGGCAGAGTCTACAATGAGCAGTTCCTC. Translated, it gives CTSSQDWRTGRVYNEQFL.

With regard to this clonotype: The junction and the germline gene differ at one end; a read error may be behind it. The V and J genes are TRBV10-3 and TRBJ2-5, with D possibly being TRBD1 or TRBD2 (5 bases each). This CDR3 region has 14 residues. CDR1 ENHRY and CDR2 SYGVKD come from the germline V gene. The CDR3, as DNA: TGTACCACCAGGGACGGACAAACAGCGGAGACCCAGTATTTC. Translating it yields CTTRDGQTAETQYF.

Remarks on this clonotype: An end of the junction differs from the germline gene, which may be a read error. This chain links TRBV4-3 with TRBJ2-3; D may match TRBD1 or TRBD2 (7 bases each). Per germline, CDR1 LGHNA and CDR2 YSLEER. This CDR3 has 15 amino acids. CDR3 amino acids: CASNRRQGGTDTQYF. CDR3 nucleotides: TGCGCCAGCAACCGCCGGCAGGGGGGGACAGATACGCAGTATTTC.